The 15 T cell receptor beta chains given below trace back to one sample, sequenced in a study of T-cell memory formation after mild COVID-19. TCRdb re-called the 5' RACE reads through MiXCR, storing one row per CDR3 protein. The sample shows about 270,000 distinct CDR3 sequences, about 16% of them seen only once. The sequenced sample was PBMCs or a T cell subset sorted from them (not recorded which). The source of these receptors is a man aged 18 to 35 who had mild COVID-19 (a few samples of this study predate the infection). Cell type and time point are not known.

V usage is TRBV9 and J usage is TRBJ1-2; 10 positions agree with TRBD1. Germline-derived CDR1 and CDR2 are SGDLS and YYNGEE. Unmatched junction bases numbered 7, after V lost 3 bases and J lost 2 bases. This CDR3 has 16 amino acids. CDR3: CASSAGTGQGNYGYTF. The DNA of the CDR3 is TGTGCCAGCAGCGCTGGGACGGGACAGGGGAACTATGGCTACACCTTC.

This sequence joins TRBV27 and TRBJ1-6, with a weak D call TRBD1 (5 bases). Germline lookup yields CDR1 MNHEY and CDR2 SMNVEV (reference sequence). The CDR3 runs to 19 residues. V lost 2 bases to trimming and J lost 6 bases, with 23 bases between them. In nucleotides, the CDR3 is TGTGCCAGCAGTTTAGGCCCCACCTACGGGGCCGAAATTAATTCACCCCTCCACTTT. Its protein product is CASSLGPTYGAEINSPLHF.

The chain joins TRBV7-9 to TRBJ1-1; unclear D gene. The length of the CDR3 is 13 residues. Trimming removed 5 bases at V and 4 bases at J, with 11 bases between. In germline, CDR1 is SEHNR, CDR2 FQNEAQ (reference sequence). CDR3 sequence (DNA): TGTGCCAGCAGCCGTCAAAGCTCCACTGAAGCTTTCTTT. It translates to CASSRQSSTEAFF.

Comments on this clonotype: An end of the junction differs from the germline gene, which may be a read error. DNA for the CDR3: TGTGCCAGCAGTTACGGGGACAGAACCATCTTT. Amino acid sequence: CASSYGDRTIF. The chain carries TRBV6-5 and TRBJ1-6; 7 bases align to TRBD1. The CDR3 is made up of 11 amino acids. CDR1 is MNHEY, CDR2 SVGAGI, per germline.

This clonotype has a count of ten or more. The chain has TRBV7-9 and TRBJ2-3; D gene uncertain. Per the germline V gene, CDR1 is SEHNR and CDR2 is FQNEAQ (reference sequence). V gave up 2 bases and J gave up 6 bases, with 9 bases separating them. CDR3 length: 13 residues. The CDR3 sequence: CASSLSEVDTQYF. The CDR3 coding sequence is TGTGCCAGCAGCTTATCAGAGGTGGATACGCAGTATTTT.

This clonotype was seen only a few times. The rearrangement joins TRBV5-4 to TRBJ2-7; 9 nucleotides agree with TRBD1. Germline CDR1 reads SGHNT; CDR2 reads YYREEE (reference sequence). This CDR3 is built from 14 residues. Germline trimming cut 4 bases from V and 5 bases from J; bases unmatched to any gene: 7. As DNA, the CDR3 is TGTGCCAGCAGCGTCCGGGACAGGGTCCACGAGCAGTACTTC. This codes for CASSVRDRVHEQYF.

Remarks on this clonotype: A much larger clonotype is one base distant, so this may be a read error. The V and J genes are TRBV6-4 and TRBJ2-2; D may be TRBD1 (6 bases). Germline loops: CDR1 MRHNA, CDR2 SNTAGT. Trimming removed 4 bases at V and 4 bases at J, with 7 bases between. This CDR3 region has 13 residues. The DNA for the CDR3 is TGTGCCAGCAGTGCGACAGGCACCGGGGAGCTGTTTTTT. This gives the protein CASSATGTGELFF.

The chain combines TRBV7-8 with TRBJ2-4; TRBD1 matches 12 bases. The CDR3 has 15 amino acids. Losses at the gene ends were 4 bases for V and 7 bases for J; bases not matched to a gene: 5. CDR1 and CDR2 (germline): SGHVS, FQNEAQ. CDR3 bases: TGTGCCAGCAGCTACTCCGGGACAGGGGGCAACATTCAGTACTTC. Protein product: CASSYSGTGGNIQYF.

This clonotype showed up many times. This rearrangement joins TRBV5-1 to TRBJ1-2, with D possibly being TRBD1 (5 bases). Germline V gives CDR1 SGHRS, CDR2 YFSETQ. The V end was cut by 3 bases, the J end by 5 bases, with 23 bases between. The CDR3 covers 17 residues. The CDR3 DNA reads TGCGCCAGCAGCTCTTCATACGGACAAGCTTTGAGTTATGGCTACACCTTC. Its protein is CASSSSYGQALSYGYTF.

The chain recombines TRBV20-1 with TRBJ2-7, with 10 bases identical to TRBD2. V shed 5 bases, J shed 6 bases, and the junction held 10 bases outside the gene matches. This CDR3 is 14 amino acids long. Germline assignment: CDR1 DFQATT and CDR2 SNEGSKA (reference sequence). DNA for the CDR3: TGCAGTGCTGGGGCTAGCGGGGGTTCTCTCGAGCAGTACTTC. This codes for CSAGASGGSLEQYF.

This clonotype turned up a few times. This chain links TRBV7-9 with TRBJ1-2; 10 bases align to TRBD1. V lost 3 bases to trimming and J lost 6 bases; unmatched junction nucleotides: 4. This CDR3 contains 14 residues. Germline V CDR1 and CDR2: SEHNR, FQNEAQ (reference sequence). This CDR3 is CASSFSGTGDGYTF. Here the CDR3 DNA reads TGTGCCAGCAGCTTTTCCGGGACAGGGGATGGCTACACCTTC.

The chain couples TRBV2 to TRBJ2-7, with TRBD1 matching 9 bases. J gave up 2 bases and V 7 bases, and 6 bases lay outside the gene matches. The germline gives CDR1 SNHLY, CDR2 FYNNEI. There are 14 residues in the CDR3. This CDR3 is CASNRDRDTYEQYV. CDR3 in DNA: TGTGCCAGCAATCGGGACAGGGACACCTACGAGCAGTACGTC.

In its sample, this clonotype was seen many times. The chain combines TRBV9 with TRBJ2-1; unclear D gene. Germline V gene data show CDR1 as SGDLS and CDR2 as YYNGEE. The CDR3 spans 13 residues. V was shortened by 4 bases and J by 9 bases, with 14 bases between the two germline ends. The CDR3 DNA reads as TGTGCCAGCAGCCCAAGATGGGGTACTGAGCAGTTCTTC. This translates into CASSPRWGTEQFF.

This clonotype was seen a few times. This chain joins TRBV7-3 and TRBJ1-6; D gene unclear. CDR3 size: 14 residues. Germline-derived CDR1 and CDR2 are SGHTA and FQGTGA. V was trimmed by 2 bases and J by 8 bases, leaving 10 bases between them. Here the CDR3 reads CASSLWAVDSPLHF. As DNA, the CDR3 is TGTGCCAGCAGCTTATGGGCCGTGGATTCACCCCTCCACTTT.

This clonotype appeared a single time. The CDR3 region has the DNA TGTGCCATCACGGCTAGCGGGGACACAGATACGCAGTATTTT. Translation: CAITASGDTDTQYF. V is TRBV10-3 and J is TRBJ2-3, with 9 bases fitting TRBD2. CDR3 size: 14 residues. Germline-derived CDR1 and CDR2 are ENHRY and SYGVKD. The J segment lost 2 bases and the V segment lost 7 bases, leaving 4 bases of the junction unmatched.